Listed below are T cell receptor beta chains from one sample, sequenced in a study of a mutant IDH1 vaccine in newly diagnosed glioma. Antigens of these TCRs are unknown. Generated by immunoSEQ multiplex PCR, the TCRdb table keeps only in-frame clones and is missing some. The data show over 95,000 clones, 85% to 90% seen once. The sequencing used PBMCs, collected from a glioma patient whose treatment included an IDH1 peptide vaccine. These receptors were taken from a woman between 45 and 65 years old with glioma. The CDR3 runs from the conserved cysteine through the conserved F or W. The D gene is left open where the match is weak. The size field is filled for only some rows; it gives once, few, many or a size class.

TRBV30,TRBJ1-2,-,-,TGTGCCTGGAGCCACCGATCCCCCCGGAGCTCGGGGGGCTACACCTTC,CAWSHRSPRSSGGYTF
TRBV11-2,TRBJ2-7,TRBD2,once,TGTGCCAGCAGCGCGAGGACTAGCGGGACCTACGAGCAGTACTTC,CASSARTSGTYEQYF
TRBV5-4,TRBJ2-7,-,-,TGTGCCAGCAGCTCCCGGACCACCTACGAGCAGTACTTC,CASSSRTTYEQYF
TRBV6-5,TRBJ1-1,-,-,TGTGCCAGCATAAGGAAGGCAGGGTGGGGGACTGAAGCTTTCTTT,CASIRKAGWGTEAFF
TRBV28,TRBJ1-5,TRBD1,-,TGTGCCAGCAGCACAGGGGGCGGGGGAGGAGGTCAGCCCCAGCATTTT,CASSTGGGGGGQPQHF
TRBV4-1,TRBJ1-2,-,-,TGCGCCAGCAGCCCCCGTAGCCCGAGTCGGCTTTTCTTC,CASSPRSPSRLFF
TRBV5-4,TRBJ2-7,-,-,TGTGCCAGCAGCCCCCGCCTCGAGGGGAACGAGCAGTACTTC,CASSPRLEGNEQYF
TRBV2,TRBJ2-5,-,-,TGTGCCAGCGGGAGTGGGATGGAGACCCAGTACTTC,CASGSGMETQYF
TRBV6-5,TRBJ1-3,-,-,TGTGCCAGCAGTTACTCGGGAGGAGCTGGAAACACCATATATTTT,CASSYSGGAGNTIYF
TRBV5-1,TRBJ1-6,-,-,TGCGCCAGCAGCTTGGGCGAGCATAATTCACCCCTCCACTTT,CASSLGEHNSPLHF
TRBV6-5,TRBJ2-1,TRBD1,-,TGTGCCAGCAGTTCTGGACAGGGGAACAATGAGCAGTTCTTC,CASSSGQGNNEQFF